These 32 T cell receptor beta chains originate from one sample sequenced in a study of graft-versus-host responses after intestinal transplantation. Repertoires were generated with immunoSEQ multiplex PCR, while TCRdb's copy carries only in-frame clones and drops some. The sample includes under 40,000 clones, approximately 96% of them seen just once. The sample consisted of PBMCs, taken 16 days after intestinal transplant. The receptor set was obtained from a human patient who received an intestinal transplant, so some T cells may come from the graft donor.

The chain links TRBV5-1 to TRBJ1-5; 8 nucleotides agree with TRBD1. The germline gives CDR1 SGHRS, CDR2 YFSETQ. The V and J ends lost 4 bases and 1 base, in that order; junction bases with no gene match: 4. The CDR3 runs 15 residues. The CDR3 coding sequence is TGCGCCAGCAGCAGGACAGGGAGGAGCAATCAGCCCCAGCATTTT. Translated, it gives CASSRTGRSNQPQHF.

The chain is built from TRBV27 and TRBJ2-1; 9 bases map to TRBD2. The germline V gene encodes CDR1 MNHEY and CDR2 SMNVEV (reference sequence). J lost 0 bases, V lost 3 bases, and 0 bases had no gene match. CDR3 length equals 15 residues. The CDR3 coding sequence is TGTGCCAGCAGTTTTAGCGGGAGCTCCTACAATGAGCAGTTCTTC. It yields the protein CASSFSGSSYNEQFF.

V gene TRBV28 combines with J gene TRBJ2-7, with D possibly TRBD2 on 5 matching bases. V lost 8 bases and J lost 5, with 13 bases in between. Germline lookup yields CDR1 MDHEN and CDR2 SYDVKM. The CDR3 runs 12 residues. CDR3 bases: TGTGCCAGCCTTACTGAGGGCCACGAGCAGTACTTC. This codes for CASLTEGHEQYF.

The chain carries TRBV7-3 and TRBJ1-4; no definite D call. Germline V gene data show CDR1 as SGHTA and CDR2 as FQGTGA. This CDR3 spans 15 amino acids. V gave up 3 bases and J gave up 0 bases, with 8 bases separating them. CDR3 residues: CASSFRHPTNEKLFF. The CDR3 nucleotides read TGTGCCAGCAGCTTCCGACACCCAACTAATGAAAAACTGTTTTTT.

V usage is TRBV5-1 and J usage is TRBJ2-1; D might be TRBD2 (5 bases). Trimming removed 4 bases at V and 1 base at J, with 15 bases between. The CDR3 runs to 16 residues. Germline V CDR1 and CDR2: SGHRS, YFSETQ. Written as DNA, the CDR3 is TGCGCCAGCAGCCCGTTCTATAGCGTATCCTACAATGAGCAGTTCTTC. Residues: CASSPFYSVSYNEQFF.

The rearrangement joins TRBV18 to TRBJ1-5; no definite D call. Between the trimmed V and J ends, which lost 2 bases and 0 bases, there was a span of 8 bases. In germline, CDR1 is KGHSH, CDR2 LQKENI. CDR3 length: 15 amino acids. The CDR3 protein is CASSPKFSSNQPQHF. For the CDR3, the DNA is TGTGCCAGCTCACCAAAGTTTTCTAGCAATCAGCCCCAGCATTTT.

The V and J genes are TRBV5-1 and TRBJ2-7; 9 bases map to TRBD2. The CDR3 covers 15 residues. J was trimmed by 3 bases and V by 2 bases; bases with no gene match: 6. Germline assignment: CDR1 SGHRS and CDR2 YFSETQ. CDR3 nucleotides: TGCGCCAGCAGCTTAGGAGGGACTAGCTACTACGAGCAGTACTTC. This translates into CASSLGGTSYYEQYF.

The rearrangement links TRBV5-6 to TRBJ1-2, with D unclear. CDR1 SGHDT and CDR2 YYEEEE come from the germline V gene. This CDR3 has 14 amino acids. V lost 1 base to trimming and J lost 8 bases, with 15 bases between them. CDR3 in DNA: TGTGCCAGCAGCTTGCTACCGGCCCCCGGGGGCTACACCTTC. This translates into CASSLLPAPGGYTF.

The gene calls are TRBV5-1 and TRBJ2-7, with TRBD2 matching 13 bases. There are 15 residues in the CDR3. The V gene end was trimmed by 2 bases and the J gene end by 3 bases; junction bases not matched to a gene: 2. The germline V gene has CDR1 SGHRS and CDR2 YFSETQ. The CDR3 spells CASSLRTSGSYEQYF. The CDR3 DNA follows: TGCGCCAGCAGCTTAAGGACTAGCGGGAGCTACGAGCAGTACTTC.

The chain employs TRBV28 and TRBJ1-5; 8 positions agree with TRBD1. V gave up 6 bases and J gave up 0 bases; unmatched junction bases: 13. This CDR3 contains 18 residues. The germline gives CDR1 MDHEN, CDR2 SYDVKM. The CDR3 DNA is TGTGCCAGCAGCCTATCCCCCTGGACAGGGAATAGCAATCAGCCCCAGCATTTT. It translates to CASSLSPWTGNSNQPQHF.

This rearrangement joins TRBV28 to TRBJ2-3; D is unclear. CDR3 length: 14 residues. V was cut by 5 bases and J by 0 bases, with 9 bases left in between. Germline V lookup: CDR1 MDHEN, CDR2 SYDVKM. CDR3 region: CASSLGDSTDTQYF. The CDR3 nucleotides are TGTGCCAGCAGTCTGGGTGATAGCACAGATACGCAGTATTTT.

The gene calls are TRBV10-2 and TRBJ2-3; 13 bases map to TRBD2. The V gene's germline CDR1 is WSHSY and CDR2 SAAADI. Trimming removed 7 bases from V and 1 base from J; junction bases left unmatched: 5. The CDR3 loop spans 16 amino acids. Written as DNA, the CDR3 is TGCGCCAGCAAACTAGCGGGAGGGCCGGGCACAGATACGCAGTATTTT. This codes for CASKLAGGPGTDTQYF.

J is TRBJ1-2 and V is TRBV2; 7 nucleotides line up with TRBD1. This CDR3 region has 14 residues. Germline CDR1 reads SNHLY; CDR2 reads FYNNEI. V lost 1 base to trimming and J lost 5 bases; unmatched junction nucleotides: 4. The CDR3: CASSEGGRGYGYTF. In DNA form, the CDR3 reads TGTGCCAGCAGTGAAGGAGGCAGGGGGTATGGCTACACCTTC.

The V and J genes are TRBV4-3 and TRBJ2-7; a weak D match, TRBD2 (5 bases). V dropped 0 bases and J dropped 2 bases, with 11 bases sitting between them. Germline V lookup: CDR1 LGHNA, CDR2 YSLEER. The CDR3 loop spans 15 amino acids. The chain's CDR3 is CASSQDLSVTYEQYF. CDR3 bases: TGCGCCAGCAGCCAAGATCTTAGCGTGACCTACGAGCAGTACTTC.

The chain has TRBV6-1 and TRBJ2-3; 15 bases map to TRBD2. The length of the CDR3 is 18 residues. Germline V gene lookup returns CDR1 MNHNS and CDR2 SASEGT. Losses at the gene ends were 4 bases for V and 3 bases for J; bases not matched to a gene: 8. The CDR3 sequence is CASSVPGLAGGRTDTQYF. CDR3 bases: TGTGCCAGCAGTGTACCGGGACTAGCGGGAGGAAGGACAGATACGCAGTATTTT.

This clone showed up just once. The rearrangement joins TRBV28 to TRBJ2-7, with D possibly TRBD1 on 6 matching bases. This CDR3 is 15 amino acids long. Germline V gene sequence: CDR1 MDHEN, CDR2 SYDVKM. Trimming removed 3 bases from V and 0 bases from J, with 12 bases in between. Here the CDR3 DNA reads TGTGCCAGCAGTTTCTCCGACAGGTTCTCCTACGAGCAGTACTTC. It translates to CASSFSDRFSYEQYF.

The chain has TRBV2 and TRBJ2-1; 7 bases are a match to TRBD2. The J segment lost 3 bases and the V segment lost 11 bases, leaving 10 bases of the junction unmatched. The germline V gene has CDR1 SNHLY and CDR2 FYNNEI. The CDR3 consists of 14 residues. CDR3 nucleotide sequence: TGTGCCTGGCGGGGAGGGAATGGCTACAATGAGCAGTTCTTC. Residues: CAWRGGNGYNEQFF. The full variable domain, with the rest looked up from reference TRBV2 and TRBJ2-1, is EPEVTQTPSHQVTQMGQEVILRCVPISNHLYFYWYRQILGQKVEFLVSFYNNEISEKSEIFDDQFSVERPDGSNFTLKIRSTKLEDSAMYFCAWRGGNGYNEQFFGPGTRLTVL.

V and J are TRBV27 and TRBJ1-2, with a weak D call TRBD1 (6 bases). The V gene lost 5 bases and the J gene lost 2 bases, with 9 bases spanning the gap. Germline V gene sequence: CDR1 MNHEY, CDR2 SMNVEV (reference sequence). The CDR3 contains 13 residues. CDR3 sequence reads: CASSPTGNYGYTF. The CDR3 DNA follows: TGTGCCAGCAGTCCGACAGGAAACTATGGCTACACCTTC.

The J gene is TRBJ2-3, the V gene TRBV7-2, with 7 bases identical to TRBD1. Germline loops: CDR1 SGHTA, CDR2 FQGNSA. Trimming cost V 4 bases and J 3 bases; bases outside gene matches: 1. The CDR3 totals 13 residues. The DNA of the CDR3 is TGTGCCAGCAGCTCGACAGGGACAGATACGCAGTATTTT. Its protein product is CASSSTGTDTQYF. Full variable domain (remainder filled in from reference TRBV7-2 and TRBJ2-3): GAGVSQSPSNKVTEKGKDVELRCDPISGHTALYWYRQSLGQGLEFLIYFQGNSAPDKSGLPSDRFSAERTGGSVSTLTIQRTQQEDSAVYLCASSSTGTDTQYFGPGTRLTVL.

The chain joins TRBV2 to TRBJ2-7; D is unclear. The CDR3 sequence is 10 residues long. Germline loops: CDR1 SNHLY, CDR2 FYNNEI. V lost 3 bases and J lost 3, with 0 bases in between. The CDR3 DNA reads TGTGCCAGCAGTGACTACGAGCAGTACTTC. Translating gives CASSDYEQYF. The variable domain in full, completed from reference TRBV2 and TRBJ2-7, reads EPEVTQTPSHQVTQMGQEVILRCVPISNHLYFYWYRQILGQKVEFLVSFYNNEISEKSEIFDDQFSVERPDGSNFTLKIRSTKLEDSAMYFCASSDYEQYFGPGTRLTVT.

The CDR3 is CAWSEGTNYGYTF. The CDR3 DNA sequence: TGTGCCTGGAGCGAAGGGACAAACTATGGCTACACCTTC. The J gene is TRBJ1-2, the V gene TRBV30, with D perhaps matching TRBD1 (6 bases). The CDR3 consists of 13 residues. Looked up from germline, CDR1 is GTSNPN and CDR2 is SVGIG (reference sequence). Trimming stripped 3 bases from V and 2 bases from J, with 10 bases between.

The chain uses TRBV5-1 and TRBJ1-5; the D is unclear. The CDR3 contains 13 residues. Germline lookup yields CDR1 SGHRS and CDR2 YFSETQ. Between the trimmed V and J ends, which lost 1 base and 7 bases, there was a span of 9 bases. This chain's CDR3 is CASSLSSGQPQHF. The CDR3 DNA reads TGCGCCAGCAGCTTGTCTTCGGGGCAGCCCCAGCATTTT.

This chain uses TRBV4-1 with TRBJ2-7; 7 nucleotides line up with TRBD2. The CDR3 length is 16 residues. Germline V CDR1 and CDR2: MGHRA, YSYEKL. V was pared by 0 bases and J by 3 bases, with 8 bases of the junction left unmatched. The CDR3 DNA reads TGCGCCAGCAGCCAAGAAGGAACTAGCGTATACTACGAGCAGTACTTC. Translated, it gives CASSQEGTSVYYEQYF.

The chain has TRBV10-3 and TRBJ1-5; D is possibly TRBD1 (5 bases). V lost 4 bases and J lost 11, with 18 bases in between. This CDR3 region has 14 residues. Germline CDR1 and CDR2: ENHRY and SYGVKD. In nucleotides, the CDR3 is TGTGCCATCAGTGCCGACAGCGCCCAAGTGGCCCAGCATTTT. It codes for CAISADSAQVAQHF.

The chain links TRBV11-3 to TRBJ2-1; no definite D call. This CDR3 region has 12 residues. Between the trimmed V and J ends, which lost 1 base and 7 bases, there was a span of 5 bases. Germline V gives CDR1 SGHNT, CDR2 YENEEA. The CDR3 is CASSLGRNEQFF. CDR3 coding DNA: TGTGCCAGCAGCTTAGGCCGGAATGAGCAGTTCTTC.

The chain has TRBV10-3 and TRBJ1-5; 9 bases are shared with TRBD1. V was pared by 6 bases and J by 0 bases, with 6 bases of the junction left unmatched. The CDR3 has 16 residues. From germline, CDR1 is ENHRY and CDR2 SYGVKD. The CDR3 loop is CAIRDRGGDSNQPQHF. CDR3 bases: TGTGCCATCAGGGACAGGGGAGGGGATAGCAATCAGCCCCAGCATTTT.

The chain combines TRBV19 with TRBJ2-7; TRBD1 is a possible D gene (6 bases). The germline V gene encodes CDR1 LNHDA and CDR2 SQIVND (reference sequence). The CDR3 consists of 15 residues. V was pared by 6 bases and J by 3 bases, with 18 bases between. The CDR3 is CASSPWGQGIYEQYF. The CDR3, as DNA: TGTGCCAGTAGCCCTTGGGGGCAGGGGATCTACGAGCAGTACTTC.

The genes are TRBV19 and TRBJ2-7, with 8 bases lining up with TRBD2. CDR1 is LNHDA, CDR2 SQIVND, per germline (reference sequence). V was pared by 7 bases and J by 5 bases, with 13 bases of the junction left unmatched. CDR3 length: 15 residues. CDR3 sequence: CASKLTGSGTNEQYF. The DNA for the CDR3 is TGTGCCAGTAAACTCACGGGTAGCGGGACCAACGAGCAGTACTTC.

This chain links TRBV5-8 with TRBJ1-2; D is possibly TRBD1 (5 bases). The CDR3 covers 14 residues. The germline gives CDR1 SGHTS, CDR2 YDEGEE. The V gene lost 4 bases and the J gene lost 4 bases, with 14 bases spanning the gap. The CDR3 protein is CASSPGVGSYGYTF. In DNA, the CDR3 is TGTGCCAGCAGCCCGGGGGTTGGTAGCTATGGCTACACCTTC.

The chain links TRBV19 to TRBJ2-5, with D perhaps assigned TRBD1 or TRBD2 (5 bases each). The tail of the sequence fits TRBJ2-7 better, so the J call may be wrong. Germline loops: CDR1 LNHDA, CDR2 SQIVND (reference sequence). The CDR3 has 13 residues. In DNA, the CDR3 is TGTGCCAGTAGTCCGGGACGGATCTACGAGCAGTACTTC. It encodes CASSPGRIYEQYF.

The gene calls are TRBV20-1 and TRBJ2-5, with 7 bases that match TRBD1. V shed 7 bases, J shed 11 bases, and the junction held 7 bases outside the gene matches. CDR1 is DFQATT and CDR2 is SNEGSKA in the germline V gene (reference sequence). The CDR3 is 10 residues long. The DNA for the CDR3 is TGCAGTGAGGGACAGATAGAGCAGTACTTC. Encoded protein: CSEGQIEQYF.

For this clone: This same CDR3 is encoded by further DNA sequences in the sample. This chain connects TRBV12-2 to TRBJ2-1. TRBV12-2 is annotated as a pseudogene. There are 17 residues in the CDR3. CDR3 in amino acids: CASRLAGTEFFLREQFF. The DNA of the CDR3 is TGTGCAAGTCGCCTAGCTGGGACGGAGTTCTTTTTACGTGAGCAGTTCTTC.